The rows below give T cell receptor beta chains drawn from one sample of a study of cytomegalovirus exposure and HLA in healthy donors. Sequencing was performed with immunoSEQ multiplex PCR; in TCRdb, only in-frame clones are kept and a portion is missing. The data show fewer than 150,000 clones, 80% seen once. The source material was PBMCs. The receptors were sampled from a male donor in good health and CMV-seronegative. CDR3s include the opening cysteine and the closing phenylalanine or tryptophan. D genes are given only for firm matches. Size tells how often a clone was seen (once, few, many) or the class of an expanded clone, and some rows leave it out.

TRBV5-8	TRBD1	TRBJ1-1	once	TGTGCCAGCAGCTTGGGGACAGGACCGGTTTCTGAAGCTTTCTTT	CASSLGTGPVSEAFF
TRBV7-2	NA	TRBJ2-2	few	TGTGCCAGCAGCCCGCTCTATAACACCGGGGAGCTGTTTTTT	CASSPLYNTGELFF
TRBV5-6	TRBD2	TRBJ2-1	NA	TGTGCCAGCAGCACGGGGAGGGACGAGGAGTTCTTC	CASSTGRDEEFF
TRBV9	NA	TRBJ2-2	NA	TGTGCCAGCAGCGTAGCCAGGGTCCCCGGGGAGCTGTTTTTT	CASSVARVPGELFF
TRBV5-4	TRBD1	TRBJ2-2	NA	TGTGCCAGCAGCACAGGGGGCATCCACCCCGGGGAGCTGTTTTTT	CASSTGGIHPGELFF
TRBV11-1	NA	TRBJ1-6	NA	TGTGCCAGCAGCGAGCACGAAAATAATTCACCCCTCCACTTT	CASSEHENNSPLHF
TRBV7-9	TRBD1	TRBJ1-1	few	TGTGCCAGCAGCCCCCTATGGACAGGGTTGAGACGGACTGAAGCTTTCTTT	CASSPLWTGLRRTEAFF
TRBV6-6	NA	TRBJ2-3	NA	TGTGCCAGCAGTTACGACGGGGTCGGCACAGATACGCAGTATTTT	CASSYDGVGTDTQYF
TRBV11-2	NA	TRBJ1-2	NA	TGTGCCAGCAGCCTCGGGGGAGGCGGGCTATATGGCTACACCTTC	CASSLGGGGLYGYTF
TRBV7-2	NA	TRBJ2-7	NA	TGTGCCAGCAGCTCTGCGCACGAGCAGTACTTC	CASSSAHEQYF
TRBV5-4	TRBD1	TRBJ2-7	NA	TGTGCCAGCAGCTTTTCCGGACAGGGTATTAGGTACCAGCAGTACTTC	CASSFSGQGIRYQQYF
TRBV4-1	NA	TRBJ1-6	NA	TGCGCCAGCAGCCCTAAGGGGGATGGGAATTCACCCCTCCACTTT	CASSPKGDGNSPLHF
TRBV30	NA	TRBJ1-3	NA	TGTGCCTGGAGTTCCCACCTCTCAGCTAGCTCTGGAAACACCATATATTTT	CAWSSHLSASSGNTIYF
TRBV10-3	NA	TRBJ1-5	NA	TGTGCCACCCGTATCCAGCCCCAGCATTTT	CATRIQPQHF
TRBV4-3	NA	TRBJ1-1	NA	TGCGCCAGCAGCCAAGAGCAGGATTCTGAAGCTTTCTTT	CASSQEQDSEAFF
TRBV6-6	NA	TRBJ1-2	NA	TGTGCCAGCACCCGGATGGGCGCCGAGGGCTACACCTTC	CASTRMGAEGYTF
TRBV30	NA	TRBJ1-1	NA	TGTGCCTGGACTGGGGCCGGGACTGAAGCTTTCTTT	CAWTGAGTEAFF
TRBV6-5	NA	TRBJ1-1	NA	TGTGCCAGCAGCCTGACAGGGAACACTGAAGCTTTCTTT	CASSLTGNTEAFF
TRBV7-2	TRBD1	TRBJ2-2	NA	TGTGCCAGCAGCTTTGGGGGACAGGGGAACACCGGGGAGCTGTTTTTT	CASSFGGQGNTGELFF
TRBV28	NA	TRBJ2-5	NA	TGTGCCAGCAGTTTGCCGGACAGCTTAAGGGAGACCCAGTACTTC	CASSLPDSLRETQYF
TRBV5-1	NA	TRBJ1-3	once	TGCGCCAGCAGCCCTGAGGGAAACACCATATATTTT	CASSPEGNTIYF
TRBV11-2	TRBD1	TRBJ1-2	few	TGTGCCAGCACCCTCCGGGACAGGCGGACCCCTACGAACTATGGCTACACCTTC	CASTLRDRRTPTNYGYTF
TRBV7-3	NA	TRBJ1-1	NA	TGTGCCAGCAGCTTAAAGAGAGACAGTGAAGCTTTCTTT	CASSLKRDSEAFF
TRBV10-3	NA	TRBJ1-5	NA	TGTGCCATCAGTGAGCCGGGCAATCAGCCCCAGCATTTT	CAISEPGNQPQHF
TRBV30	NA	TRBJ2-1	NA	TGTGCCTGGGGAGGGGCCTACAATGAGCAGTTCTTC	CAWGGAYNEQFF
TRBV6-5	NA	TRBJ1-1	NA	TGTGCCAGCAGGCAAGCAGGGAGGTACACTGAAGCTTTCTTT	CASRQAGRYTEAFF
TRBV5-1	NA	TRBJ2-7	once	TGCGCCAGCAGCCCTTCTACGAGGTCCTACGAGCAGTACTTC	CASSPSTRSYEQYF
TRBV5-1	NA	TRBJ1-1	NA	TGCGCCAGCAGCTCTACAGGGATGGGTTTGGACACTGAAGCTTTCTTT	CASSSTGMGLDTEAFF
TRBV9	TRBD2	TRBJ2-7	NA	TGTGCCAGCAGCCCACGGACTAGCGGGGGCCACGAGCAGTACTTC	CASSPRTSGGHEQYF
TRBV5-1	NA	TRBJ2-7	NA	TGCGCCAGCAGCTTGACGAGTTACGAGCAGTACTTC	CASSLTSYEQYF
TRBV29-1	TRBD1	TRBJ1-1	once	TGCAGCGTTGGACCTCCACAGGGGATGAACACTGAAGCTTTCTTT	CSVGPPQGMNTEAFF
TRBV19	NA	TRBJ1-1	NA	TGTGCCAGTAGACAGGGAAGCGAGAACACTGAAGCTTTCTTT	CASRQGSENTEAFF
TRBV2	NA	TRBJ1-6	once	TGTGCCAGCAGTGAAGACGGAGCTGGCCTTAATTCACCCCTCCACTTT	CASSEDGAGLNSPLHF
TRBV25-1	TRBD1	TRBJ1-2	once	TGTGCCAGCAGTGAATGGAACAGGGGACATGGCTACACCTTC	CASSEWNRGHGYTF
TRBV4-3	NA	TRBJ2-5	NA	TGCGCCAGCAGCCAAGGCAGGGAAGAGACCCAGTACTTC	CASSQGREETQYF
TRBV23-1	NA	TRBJ1-4	NA	TGCGCCAGCAGTCAAACCGGAATGAGAGGAGAAAAACTGTTTTTT	CASSQTGMRGEKLFF
TRBV27	NA	TRBJ1-4	NA	TGTGCCAGCAAAGTGGTCGGGACACCAACTAATGAAAAACTGTTTTTT	CASKVVGTPTNEKLFF
TRBV6-5	NA	TRBJ1-6	NA	TGTGCCAGCAGTTATCTAAGCAATTCACCCCTCCACTTT	CASSYLSNSPLHF
TRBV27	NA	TRBJ1-2	NA	TGTGCCAGCAGTCCCGGGACAAGATACTATGGCTACACCTTC	CASSPGTRYYGYTF
TRBV5-1	NA	TRBJ2-7	NA	TGCGCCAGCAGGTCCAGTATCTACGAGCAGTACTTC	CASRSSIYEQYF